A selection of T cell receptor beta chains follows, all from one sample in a study of shared clonotypes between healthy human individuals. The table came from immunoSEQ multiplex PCR; TCRdb's copy has only in-frame clones and leaves some out. Here the sample spans more than 900,000 clones, around 82% being singletons. The sample taken for sequencing was memory CD4+ T cells from PBMCs. The receptor set was obtained from a man aged 18 to 29 in good health. Some clones in this sample may be carry-over from other donors' samples. Both conserved end residues are part of each CDR3. D genes are given only for firm matches. Size tells how often a clone was seen (once, few, many) or the class of an expanded clone, and some rows leave it out.

d_call,clone_size,v_call,j_call,cdr3_nt,cdr3_aa
NA,NA,TRBV5-4,TRBJ2-1,TGTGCCAGCAGCCCGCAGGGACATTACAATGAGCAGTTCTTC,CASSPQGHYNEQFF
NA,NA,TRBV5-5,TRBJ2-1,TGTGCCAGCAGCGAAAACAGTTACTCCTACAATGAGCAGTTCTTC,CASSENSYSYNEQFF
NA,once,TRBV5-6,TRBJ1-5,TGTGCCAGCAGCCCCTGGACGATGAGCAATCAGCCCCAGCATTTT,CASSPWTMSNQPQHF
NA,NA,TRBV29-1,TRBJ1-1,TGCAGCGTGAATCAGGGAGGAGACACTGAAGCTTTCTTT,CSVNQGGDTEAFF
NA,few,TRBV11-2,TRBJ2-1,TGTGCCAGCAGCTCATACGGGACAAACAATGAGCAGTTCTTC,CASSSYGTNNEQFF
NA,NA,TRBV18,TRBJ2-5,TGTGCCAGCTCACCTAGTATCTCCGAGACCCAGTACTTC,CASSPSISETQYF
NA,NA,TRBV28,TRBJ1-1,TGTGCCAGCAGCGAAACCCTGGGGGGGGGCCCTAGAGAGAACACTGAAGCTTTCTTT,CASSETLGGGPRENTEAFF
TRBD2,NA,TRBV6-1,TRBJ2-5,TGTGCCAGCAAGCTAGCGGGCGCCGAGACCCAGTACTTC,CASKLAGAETQYF
NA,NA,TRBV25-1,TRBJ2-1,TGTGCCAGCAGTGATAGTGGACACAAGAACAATGAGCAGTTCTTC,CASSDSGHKNNEQFF
NA,NA,TRBV19,TRBJ1-1,TGTGCCAGTAGTACGAGGACGGAGAACACTGAAGCTTTCTTT,CASSTRTENTEAFF
NA,NA,TRBV5-1,TRBJ2-2,TGCGCCAGCAGCCCTGGGACCGAGACCGGGGAGCTGTTTTTT,CASSPGTETGELFF
NA,NA,TRBV28,TRBJ1-1,TGTGCCAGCAGTACCTCAGGCACTGAAGCTTTCTTT,CASSTSGTEAFF
TRBD1,NA,TRBV5-6,TRBJ2-1,TGTGCCAGCAGCTTGCGGACAGGATATTACAATGAGCAGTTCTTC,CASSLRTGYYNEQFF
NA,NA,TRBV4-1,TRBJ1-5,TGCGCCAGCGGCCAAGATTGGGGGTACAATCAGCCCCAGCATTTT,CASGQDWGYNQPQHF
NA,NA,TRBV6-6,TRBJ2-2,TGTGCCAGCAGTCCACGACGGGGTGAGGGCGGGGAGCTGTTTTTT,CASSPRRGEGGELFF
NA,NA,TRBV7-8,TRBJ1-1,TGTGCCAGCAGCTTGGAGGGAATGAATGAAGCTTTCTTT,CASSLEGMNEAFF
NA,NA,TRBV7-2,TRBJ2-1,TGTGCCAGCAGCTGGGCGGTGAGCTCCTACAATGAGCAGTTCTTC,CASSWAVSSYNEQFF
TRBD1,NA,TRBV19,TRBJ1-5,TGTGCCAGTCACGAGCTGGGGAGGACAGGGGGCGCCCGAGGCAATCAGCCCCAGCATTTT,CASHELGRTGGARGNQPQHF
NA,NA,TRBV6-1,TRBJ2-7,TGTGCCAGCAGAACGCTAAGGACACCCCAGGGGGAGCAGTACTTC,CASRTLRTPQGEQYF
NA,NA,TRBV7-9,TRBJ2-1,TGTGCCAGCAGCCCTTCCTTTACTAGTTTCCTCTACAATGAGCAGTTCTTC,CASSPSFTSFLYNEQFF
NA,few,TRBV7-2,TRBJ1-5,TGTGCCAGTTCACAGGGCAATCATCAGCCCCAGCATTTT,CASSQGNHQPQHF
NA,NA,TRBV9,TRBJ2-1,TGTGCCAGCAGCCCGAGCCCAGCGAGAGAGCAGTTCTTC,CASSPSPAREQFF